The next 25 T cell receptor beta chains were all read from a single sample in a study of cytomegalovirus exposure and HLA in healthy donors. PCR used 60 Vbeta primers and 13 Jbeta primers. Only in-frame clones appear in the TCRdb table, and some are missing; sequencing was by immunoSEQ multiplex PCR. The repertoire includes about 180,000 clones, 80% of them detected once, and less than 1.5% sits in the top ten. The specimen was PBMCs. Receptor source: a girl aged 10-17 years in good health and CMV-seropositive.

The CDR3 loop reads CASRDGGGQGAVLYF. In DNA, the CDR3 is TGTGCCAGCAGAGACGGGGGAGGACAGGGCGCCGTATTATATTTT. The chain recombines TRBV6-1 with TRBJ1-3; 8 bases line up with TRBD1. This CDR3 has 15 residues. With V trimmed by 6 bases and J by 14 bases, 18 bases remained unmatched. Germline CDR1 and CDR2: MNHNS and SASEGT.

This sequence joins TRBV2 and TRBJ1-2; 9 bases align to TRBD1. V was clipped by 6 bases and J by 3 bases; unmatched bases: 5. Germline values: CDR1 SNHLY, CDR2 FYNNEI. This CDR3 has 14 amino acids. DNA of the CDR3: TGTGCCAGCAGCGGCGGGACAGGGCACTATGGCTACACCTTC. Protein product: CASSGGTGHYGYTF.

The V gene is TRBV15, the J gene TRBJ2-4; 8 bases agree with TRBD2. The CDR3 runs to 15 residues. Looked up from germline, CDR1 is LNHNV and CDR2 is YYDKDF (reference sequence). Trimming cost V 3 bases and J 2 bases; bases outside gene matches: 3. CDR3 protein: CATSSAGGTKNIQYF. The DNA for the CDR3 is TGTGCCACCAGCAGCGCGGGAGGTACCAAAAACATTCAGTACTTC.

In DNA, the CDR3 is TGTGCCATCAGTGAGAGCAGGACTGGGTACAATGAGCAGTTCTTC. This sequence encodes CAISESRTGYNEQFF. The rearrangement links TRBV10-3 to TRBJ2-1; D is possibly TRBD2 (5 bases). This CDR3 has 15 amino acids. V gave up 2 bases and J gave up 4 bases, with 12 bases separating them. The germline V gene encodes CDR1 ENHRY and CDR2 SYGVKD.

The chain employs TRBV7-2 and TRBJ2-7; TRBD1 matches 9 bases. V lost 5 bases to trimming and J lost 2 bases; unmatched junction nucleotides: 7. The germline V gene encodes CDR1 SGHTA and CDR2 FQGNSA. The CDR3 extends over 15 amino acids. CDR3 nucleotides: TGTGCCAGCAGCCTTGGACAGGGGACCCCCTACGAGCAGTACTTC. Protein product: CASSLGQGTPYEQYF.

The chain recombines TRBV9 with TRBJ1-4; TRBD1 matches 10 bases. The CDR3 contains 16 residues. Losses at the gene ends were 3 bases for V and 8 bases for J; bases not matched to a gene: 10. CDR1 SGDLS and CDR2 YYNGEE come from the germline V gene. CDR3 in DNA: TGTGCCAGCAGCGGAGACTTTCCGGGACAGGGGGAAAAACTGTTTTTT. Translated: CASSGDFPGQGEKLFF.

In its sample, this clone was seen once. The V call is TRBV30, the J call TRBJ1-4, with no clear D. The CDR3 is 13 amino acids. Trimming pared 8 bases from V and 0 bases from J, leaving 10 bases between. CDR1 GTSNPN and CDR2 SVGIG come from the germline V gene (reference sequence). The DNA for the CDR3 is TGTGCCCGCGGGCTGGCAACTAATGAAAAACTGTTTTTT. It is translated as CARGLATNEKLFF.

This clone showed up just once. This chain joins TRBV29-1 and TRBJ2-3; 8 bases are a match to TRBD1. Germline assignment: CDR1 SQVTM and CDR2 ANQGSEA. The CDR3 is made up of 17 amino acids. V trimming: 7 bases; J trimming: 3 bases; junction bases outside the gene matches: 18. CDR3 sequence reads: CSAGRDRWPITTDTQYF. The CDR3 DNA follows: TGCAGCGCTGGGCGGGACAGGTGGCCCATTACGACAGATACGCAGTATTTT.

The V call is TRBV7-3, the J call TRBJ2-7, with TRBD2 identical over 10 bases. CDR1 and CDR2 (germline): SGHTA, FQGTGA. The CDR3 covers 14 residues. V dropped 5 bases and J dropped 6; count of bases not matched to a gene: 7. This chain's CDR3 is CASSPLAGVGEQYF. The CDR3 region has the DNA TGTGCCAGCAGCCCGCTAGCGGGAGTCGGCGAGCAGTACTTC.

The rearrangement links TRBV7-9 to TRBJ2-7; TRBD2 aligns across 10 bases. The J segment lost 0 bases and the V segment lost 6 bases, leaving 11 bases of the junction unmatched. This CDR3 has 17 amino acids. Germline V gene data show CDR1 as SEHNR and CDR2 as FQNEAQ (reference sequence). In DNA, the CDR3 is TGTGCCAGCAGTTGGGGAGGTAGCGGGAGGAGCTCCTACGAGCAGTACTTC. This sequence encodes CASSWGGSGRSSYEQYF.

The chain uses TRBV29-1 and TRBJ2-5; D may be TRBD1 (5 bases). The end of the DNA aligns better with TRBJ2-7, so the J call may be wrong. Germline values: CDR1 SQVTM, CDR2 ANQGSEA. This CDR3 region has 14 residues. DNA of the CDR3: TGCAGCGCGGGCGTTGGGGCCCTCGCCTACGAGCAGTACTTC. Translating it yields CSAGVGALAYEQYF.

This chain's CDR3 is CASNYDRAASYEQYF. The CDR3 bases are TGTGCCAGCAACTACGACAGGGCCGCTTCCTACGAGCAGTACTTC. This sequence joins TRBV6-6 and TRBJ2-7; 7 bases agree with TRBD1. This CDR3 comprises 15 residues. Germline values: CDR1 MNHNY, CDR2 SVGAGI (reference sequence). The V and J ends lost 7 bases and 1 base, in that order; junction bases with no gene match: 10.

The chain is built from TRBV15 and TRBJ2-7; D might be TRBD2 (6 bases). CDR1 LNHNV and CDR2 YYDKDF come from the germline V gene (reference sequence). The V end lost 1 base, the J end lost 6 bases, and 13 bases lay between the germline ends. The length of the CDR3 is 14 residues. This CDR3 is CATSRVLGLGEQYF. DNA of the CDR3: TGTGCCACCAGCAGAGTTTTGGGACTCGGCGAGCAGTACTTC.

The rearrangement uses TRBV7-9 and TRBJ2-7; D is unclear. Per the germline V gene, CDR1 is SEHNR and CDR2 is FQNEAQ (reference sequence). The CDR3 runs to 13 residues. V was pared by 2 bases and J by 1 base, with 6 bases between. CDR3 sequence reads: CASSLFPSYEQYF. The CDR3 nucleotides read TGTGCCAGCAGCTTATTTCCGTCCTACGAGCAGTACTTC.

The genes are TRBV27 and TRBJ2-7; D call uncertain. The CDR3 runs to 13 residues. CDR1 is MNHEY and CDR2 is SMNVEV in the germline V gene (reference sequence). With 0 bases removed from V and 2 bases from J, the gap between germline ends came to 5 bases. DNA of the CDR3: TGTGCCAGCAGTTTATCAGTAGCCTACGAGCAGTACTTC. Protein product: CASSLSVAYEQYF.

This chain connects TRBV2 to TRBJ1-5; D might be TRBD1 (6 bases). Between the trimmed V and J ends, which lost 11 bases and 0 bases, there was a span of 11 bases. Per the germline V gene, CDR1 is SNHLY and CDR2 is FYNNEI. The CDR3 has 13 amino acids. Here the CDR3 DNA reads TGTGCCGCGAACAGGGATAGCAATCAGCCCCAGCATTTT. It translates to CAANRDSNQPQHF.

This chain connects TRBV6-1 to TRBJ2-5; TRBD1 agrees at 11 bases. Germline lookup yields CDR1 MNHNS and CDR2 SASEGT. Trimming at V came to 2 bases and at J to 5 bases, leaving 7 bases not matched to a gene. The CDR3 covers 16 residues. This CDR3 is CASSEKDRGRVETQYF. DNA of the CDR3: TGTGCCAGCAGTGAAAAGGACAGGGGGCGCGTGGAGACCCAGTACTTC.

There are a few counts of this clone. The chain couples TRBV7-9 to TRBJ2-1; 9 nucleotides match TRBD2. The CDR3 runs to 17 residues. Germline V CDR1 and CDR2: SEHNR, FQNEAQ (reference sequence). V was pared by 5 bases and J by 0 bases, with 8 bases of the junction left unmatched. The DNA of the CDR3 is TGTGCCAGCAGCCATCCCCTTAGCGGGAGCTCCTACAATGAGCAGTTCTTC. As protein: CASSHPLSGSSYNEQFF.

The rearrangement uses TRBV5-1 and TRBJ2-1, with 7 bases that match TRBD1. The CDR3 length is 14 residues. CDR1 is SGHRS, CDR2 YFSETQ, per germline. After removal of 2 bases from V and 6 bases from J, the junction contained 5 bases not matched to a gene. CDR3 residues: CASSLGTARNEQFF. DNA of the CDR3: TGCGCCAGCAGCTTAGGGACAGCTCGCAATGAGCAGTTCTTC.

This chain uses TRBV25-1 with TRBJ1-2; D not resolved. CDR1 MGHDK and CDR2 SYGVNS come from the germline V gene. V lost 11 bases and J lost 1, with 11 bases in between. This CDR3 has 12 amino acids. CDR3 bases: TGTGCCGTGGCGGTGGATAACTATGGCTACACCTTC. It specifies CAVAVDNYGYTF.

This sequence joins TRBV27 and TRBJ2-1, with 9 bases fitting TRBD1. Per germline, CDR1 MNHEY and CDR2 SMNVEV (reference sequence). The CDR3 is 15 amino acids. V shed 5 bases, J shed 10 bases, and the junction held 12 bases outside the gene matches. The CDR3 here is CASSHRDRVFREQFF. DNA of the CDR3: TGTGCCAGCAGTCACCGGGACAGGGTATTTCGGGAGCAGTTCTTC.

CDR3 loop: CASSLGQGMAASTEAFF. CDR3 nucleotide sequence: TGTGCCAGCAGTCTTGGACAGGGCATGGCTGCGAGCACTGAAGCTTTCTTT. This sequence joins TRBV27 and TRBJ1-1; 8 bases agree with TRBD1. The CDR3 sequence is 17 residues long. Losses at the gene ends were 5 bases for V and 4 bases for J; bases not matched to a gene: 15. Looked up from germline, CDR1 is MNHEY and CDR2 is SMNVEV (reference sequence).

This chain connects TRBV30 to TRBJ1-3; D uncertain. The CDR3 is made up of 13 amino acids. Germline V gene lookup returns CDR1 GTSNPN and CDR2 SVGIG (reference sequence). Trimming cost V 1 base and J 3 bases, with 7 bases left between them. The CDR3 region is CAWSGTVGNTIYF. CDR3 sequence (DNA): TGTGCCTGGAGTGGAACAGTTGGAAACACCATATATTTT.

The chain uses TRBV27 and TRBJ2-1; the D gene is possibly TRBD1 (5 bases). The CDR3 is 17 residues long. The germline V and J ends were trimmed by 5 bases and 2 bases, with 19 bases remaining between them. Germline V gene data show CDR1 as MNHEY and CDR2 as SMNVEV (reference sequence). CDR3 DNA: TGTGCCAGCAGTCTGAGGCCCCCAGGGTACCCCTACAATGAGCAGTTCTTC. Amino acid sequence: CASSLRPPGYPYNEQFF.

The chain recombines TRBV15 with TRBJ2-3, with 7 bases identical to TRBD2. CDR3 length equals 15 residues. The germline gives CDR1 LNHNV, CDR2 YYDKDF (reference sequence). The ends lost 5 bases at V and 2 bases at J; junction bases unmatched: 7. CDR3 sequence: CATSATGLHTDTQYF. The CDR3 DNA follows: TGTGCCACCAGCGCGACGGGACTACACACAGATACGCAGTATTTT.